This T cell receptor beta chain derives from a study of blood T cell repertoires in COVID-19. Study details: Samples representing acute and convalescent COVID-19 were sourced from the United States, Italy and Spain. Sources were T cells, B-cell-depleted T cells, or PBMCs; the material itself was cDNA or gDNA.

The V gene's germline CDR1 is SGHRS and CDR2 YFSETQ. The V and J ends lost 0 bases and 6 bases respectively, with 15 bases between them. This CDR3 is 15 amino acids long. Per the authors' pipeline: Reference gene primer amplification in the assay estimated nucleated cell counts. Clones were read by immunoSEQ multiplex PCR, and TCRdb kept only the in-frame ones, dropping some. V and J calls and clone size are those listed in that table; D and trimming were worked out from the DNA. The repertoire consists of about 260,000 clones, with around nine tenths occurring once and the leading ten covering around 9%.

Sequencing input: peripheral blood. This sequence joins TRBV5-1 and TRBJ1-2; tentative D call: TRBD1 (6 bases). The clonotype comes from a man in his forties or fifties with active or convalescent COVID-19. DNA of the CDR3: TGCGCCAGCAGCTTGGCGGGGGGGCGCGCGGATGGCTACACCTTC. Amino acid sequence: CASSLAGGRADGYTF.